The clone carrying this TCR beta chain has a single count. This record comes from a study of blood T cell repertoires in COVID-19. Turning to the study itself: PBMCs, B-cell-depleted T cells, or T cells were the source of the cDNA or gDNA that made up the material.

Under the authors' procedure: Reference gene primers were amplified, and this amplification served to estimate nucleated cell counts. Sequencing was performed with immunoSEQ multiplex PCR; in TCRdb, only in-frame clones are kept and a portion is missing. V and J calls plus clone size are reproduced from that table; the DNA served to infer D and trimming. The sample has approximately 33,000 clones, around 80% seen once. CDR3 size: 15 residues. Germline V gene data show CDR1 as PRHDT and CDR2 as FYEKMQ (reference sequence). V dropped 0 bases and J dropped 4 bases, with 12 bases sitting between them. The genes are TRBV13 and TRBJ1-1; no reliable D call. The source material was peripheral blood. The receptor's source is a man aged 65 to 85 with acute or convalescent COVID-19. The CDR3 bases are TGTGCCAGCAGCTTAGGTAGGACTGGCCCCACTGAAGCTTTCTTT. Amino acids: CASSLGRTGPTEAFF.